What follows is one TCR beta chain and its context. The antigen remains undetermined. This sample is part of a study of T cell responses to AZD1222 COVID-19 vaccine. Whole-study findings and limits: Just a handful of AZD1222 recipients tested seropositive at baseline.

CDR1 and CDR2 from the germline V gene are SGHVS and FQNEAQ. CDR3 size: 14 residues. V lost 5 bases and J lost 9, with 17 bases in between. This table comes from immunoSEQ multiplex PCR, and its TCRdb copy is limited to in-frame clones, with some not included. The repertoire holds approximately 180,000 clones, with about 92% as singletons. This sample comprised peripheral blood, obtained on day 0 of AZD1222 vaccination. The V and J genes are TRBV7-8 and TRBJ1-5; perhaps TRBD1 as D (6 bases). The sequence was obtained from an adult in good health. In DNA, the CDR3 is TGTGCCAGCAGCATACAGGGCTTCCTATCGCCCCAGCATTTT. It encodes CASSIQGFLSPQHF.